Presented here are 3 T cell receptor beta chains from one specimen sequenced in a study of T cell responses to AZD1222 COVID-19 vaccine. TCRdb's table, derived via immunoSEQ multiplex PCR, lists solely in-frame clones and lacks some. The profile shows approximately 120,000 clones, around 87% of them singletons. Here the sequenced sample was peripheral blood, taken 28 days after the second AZD1222 dose. All receptors derive from an adult who received the AZD1222 COVID-19 vaccine.

The chain couples TRBV2 to TRBJ1-1; the D gene is possibly TRBD1 (5 bases). CDR1 and CDR2 from the germline V gene are SNHLY and FYNNEI. There are 14 residues in the CDR3. The ends were cut back, 10 bases at V and 6 bases at J, with 21 bases in the middle. CDR3 in amino acids: CATNRRDLAAEAFF. The CDR3 bases are TGTGCCACCAACCGCAGGGACCTAGCCGCTGAAGCTTTCTTT.

This rearrangement joins TRBV7-6 to TRBJ2-5; 7 bases are shared with TRBD2. The CDR3 is made up of 15 amino acids. V shed 3 bases, J shed 4 bases, and the junction held 8 bases outside the gene matches. Looked up from germline, CDR1 is SGHVS and CDR2 is FNYEAQ. The CDR3 DNA sequence: TGTGCCAGCAGCTTGTTGTCCCTAGCGGTAGAGACCCAGTACTTC. Protein product: CASSLLSLAVETQYF.

The chain joins TRBV19 to TRBJ2-7; 9 nucleotides agree with TRBD1. Unmatched junction bases numbered 7, after V lost 5 bases and J lost 2 bases. The CDR3 is 15 residues long. CDR1 is LNHDA, CDR2 SQIVND, per germline (reference sequence). CDR3 region: CASSAGTGPAYEQYF. The CDR3 DNA follows: TGTGCCAGTAGTGCCGGGACAGGGCCTGCCTACGAGCAGTACTTC.